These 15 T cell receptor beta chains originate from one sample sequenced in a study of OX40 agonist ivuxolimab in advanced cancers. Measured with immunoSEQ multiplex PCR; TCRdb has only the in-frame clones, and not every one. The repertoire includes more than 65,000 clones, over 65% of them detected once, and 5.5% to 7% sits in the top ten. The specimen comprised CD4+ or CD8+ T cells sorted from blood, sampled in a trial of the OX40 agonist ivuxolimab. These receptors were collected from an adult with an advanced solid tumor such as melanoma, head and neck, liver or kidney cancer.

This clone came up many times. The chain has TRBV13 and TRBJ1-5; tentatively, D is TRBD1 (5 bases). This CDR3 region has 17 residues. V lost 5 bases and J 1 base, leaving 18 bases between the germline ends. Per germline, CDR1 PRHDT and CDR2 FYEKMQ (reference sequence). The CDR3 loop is CASSQPQGNTSNQPQHF. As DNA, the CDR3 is TGTGCCAGCAGCCAACCCCAGGGAAACACAAGCAATCAGCCCCAGCATTTT.

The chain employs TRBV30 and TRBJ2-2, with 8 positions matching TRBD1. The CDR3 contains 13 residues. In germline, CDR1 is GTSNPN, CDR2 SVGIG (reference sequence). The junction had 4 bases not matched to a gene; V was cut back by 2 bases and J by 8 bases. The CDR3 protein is CAWSRQGLGELFF. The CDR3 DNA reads TGTGCCTGGAGTCGACAGGGGTTGGGGGAGCTGTTTTTT.

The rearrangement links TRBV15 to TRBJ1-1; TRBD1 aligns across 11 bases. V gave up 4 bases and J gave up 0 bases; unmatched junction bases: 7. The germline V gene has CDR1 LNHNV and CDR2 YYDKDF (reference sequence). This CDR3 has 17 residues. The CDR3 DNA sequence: TGTGCCACCAGCACCTCCGGACAGGGGGCGCTGAACACTGAAGCTTTCTTT. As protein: CATSTSGQGALNTEAFF.

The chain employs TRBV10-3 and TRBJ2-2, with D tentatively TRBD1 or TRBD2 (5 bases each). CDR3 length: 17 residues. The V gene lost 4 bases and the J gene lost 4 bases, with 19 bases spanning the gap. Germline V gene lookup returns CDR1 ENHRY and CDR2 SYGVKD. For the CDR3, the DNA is TGTGCCATCAGTGTCGGATCTGGGGGTAGTACCACCGGGGAGCTGTTTTTT. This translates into CAISVGSGGSTTGELFF.

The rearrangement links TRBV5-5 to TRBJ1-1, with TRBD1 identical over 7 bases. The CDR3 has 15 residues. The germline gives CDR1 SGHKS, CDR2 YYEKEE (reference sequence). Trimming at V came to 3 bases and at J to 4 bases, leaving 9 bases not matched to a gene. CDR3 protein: CASSWQTGSLTEAFF. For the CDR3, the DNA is TGTGCCAGCAGCTGGCAGACAGGGAGTCTCACTGAAGCTTTCTTT.

Written as DNA, the CDR3 is TGTGCCAGCAGTTCCAGGTTCGCGCAGTACTTC. Residues: CASSSRFAQYF. The chain has TRBV6-6 and TRBJ2-7; unclear D gene. Per the germline V gene, CDR1 is MNHNY and CDR2 is SVGAGI (reference sequence). The CDR3 is 11 residues long. Trimming removed 4 bases from V and 9 bases from J, with 10 bases in between.

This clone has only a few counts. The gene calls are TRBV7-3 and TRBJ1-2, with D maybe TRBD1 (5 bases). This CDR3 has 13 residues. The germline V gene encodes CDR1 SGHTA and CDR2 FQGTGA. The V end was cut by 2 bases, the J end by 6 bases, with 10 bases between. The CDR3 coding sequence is TGTGCCAGCAGCTTACTAGGAGGGGATGGCTACACCTTC. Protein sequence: CASSLLGGDGYTF.

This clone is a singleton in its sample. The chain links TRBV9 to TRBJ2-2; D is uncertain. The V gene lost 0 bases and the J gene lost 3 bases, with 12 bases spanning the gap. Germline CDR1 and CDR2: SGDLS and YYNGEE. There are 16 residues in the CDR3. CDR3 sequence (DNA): TGTGCCAGCAGCGTAGGGCCCCACACGGACACCGGGGAGCTGTTTTTT. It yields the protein CASSVGPHTDTGELFF.

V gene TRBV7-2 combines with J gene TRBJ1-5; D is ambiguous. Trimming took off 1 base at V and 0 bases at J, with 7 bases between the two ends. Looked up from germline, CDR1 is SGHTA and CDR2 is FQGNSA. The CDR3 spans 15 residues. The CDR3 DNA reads TGTGCCAGCAGCTTAGTCGGCGATAGCAATCAGCCCCAGCATTTT. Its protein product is CASSLVGDSNQPQHF.

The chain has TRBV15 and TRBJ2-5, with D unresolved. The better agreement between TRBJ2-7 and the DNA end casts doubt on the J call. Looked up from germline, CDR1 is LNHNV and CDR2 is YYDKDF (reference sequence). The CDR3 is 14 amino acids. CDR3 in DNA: TGTGCCACCAGCAGAGCCGGGCAGGAGTACGAGCAGTACTTC. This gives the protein CATSRAGQEYEQYF.

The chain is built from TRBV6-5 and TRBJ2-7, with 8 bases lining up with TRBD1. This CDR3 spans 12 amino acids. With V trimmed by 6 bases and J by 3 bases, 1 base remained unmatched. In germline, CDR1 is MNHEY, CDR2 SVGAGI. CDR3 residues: CASSRGLYEQYF. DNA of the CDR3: TGTGCCAGCAGCAGGGGGCTCTACGAGCAGTACTTC.

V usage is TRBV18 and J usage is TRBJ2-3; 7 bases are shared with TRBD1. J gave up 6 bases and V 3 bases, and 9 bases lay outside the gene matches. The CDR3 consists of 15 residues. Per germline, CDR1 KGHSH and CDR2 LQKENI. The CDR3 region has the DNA TGTGCCAGCTCACCGATTCCGACAGGGTTGGATACGCAGTATTTT. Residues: CASSPIPTGLDTQYF.

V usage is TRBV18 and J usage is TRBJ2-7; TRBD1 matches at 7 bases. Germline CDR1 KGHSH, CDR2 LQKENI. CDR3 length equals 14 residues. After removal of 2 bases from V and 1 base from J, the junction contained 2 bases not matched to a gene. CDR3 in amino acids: CASSPGTVSYEQYF. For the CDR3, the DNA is TGTGCCAGCTCACCAGGGACAGTATCCTACGAGCAGTACTTC.

The CDR3 spells CASSYQDRNNQPQHF. CDR3 nucleotide sequence: TGTGCCAGCAGTTACCAGGACAGGAACAATCAGCCCCAGCATTTT. This chain connects TRBV6-6 to TRBJ1-5; 7 bases are shared with TRBD1. The CDR3 loop spans 15 amino acids. In germline, CDR1 is MNHNY, CDR2 SVGAGI (reference sequence). Trimming cost V 2 bases and J 3 bases; bases outside gene matches: 4.

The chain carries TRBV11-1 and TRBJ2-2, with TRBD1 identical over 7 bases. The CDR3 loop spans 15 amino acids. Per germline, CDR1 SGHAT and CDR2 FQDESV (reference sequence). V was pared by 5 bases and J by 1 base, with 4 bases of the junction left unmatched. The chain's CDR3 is CASSIGTVNTGELFF. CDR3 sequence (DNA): TGTGCCAGCAGCATCGGGACAGTGAACACCGGGGAGCTGTTTTTT.